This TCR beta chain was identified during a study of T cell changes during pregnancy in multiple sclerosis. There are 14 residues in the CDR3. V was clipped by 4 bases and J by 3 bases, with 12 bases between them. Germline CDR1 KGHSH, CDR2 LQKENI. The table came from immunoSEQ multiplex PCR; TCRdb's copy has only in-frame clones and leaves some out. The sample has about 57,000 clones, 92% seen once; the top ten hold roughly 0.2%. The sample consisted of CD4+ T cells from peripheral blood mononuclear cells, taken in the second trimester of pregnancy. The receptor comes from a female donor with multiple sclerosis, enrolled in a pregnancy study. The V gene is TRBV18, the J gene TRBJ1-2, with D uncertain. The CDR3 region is CASSRVSEDYGYTF. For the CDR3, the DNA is TGTGCCAGCTCACGAGTTTCTGAAGACTATGGCTACACCTTC.